The 15 T cell receptor beta chains reported below all come from one sample, sequenced in a study of cytotoxic CD8 clonotypes in ibrutinib-treated CLL. Clones were read by immunoSEQ multiplex PCR, and TCRdb kept only the in-frame ones, dropping some. Seen here are hundreds of thousands of clones, roughly 70% observed once, and the top ten hold roughly 14%. This material consisted of PBMCs, taken after 24 months of ibrutinib treatment. All receptors derive from a human donor with chronic lymphocytic leukemia.

The rearrangement uses TRBV6-5 and TRBJ1-1; D remains unclear. V lost 5 bases and J lost 7, with 11 bases in between. The CDR3 is 12 residues long. The germline V gene encodes CDR1 MNHEY and CDR2 SVGAGI. CDR3 residues: CASSASESEAFF. The CDR3 nucleotides read TGTGCCAGCAGTGCATCGGAGAGTGAAGCTTTCTTT.

The gene calls are TRBV4-2 and TRBJ2-2; D unresolved. This CDR3 is 16 amino acids long. CDR1 and CDR2 from the germline V gene are LGHNA and YNFKEQ. Trimming cost V 1 base and J 0 bases, with 9 bases left between them. This CDR3 is CASSQVLPTNTGELFF. The CDR3 DNA is TGTGCCAGCAGCCAAGTCCTTCCAACGAACACCGGGGAGCTGTTTTTT.

The chain carries TRBV2 and TRBJ1-5; D is possibly TRBD1 (5 bases). The CDR3 has 16 amino acids. Trimming took 7 bases from V and 0 from J, leaving 16 bases between them. CDR1 and CDR2 from the germline V gene are SNHLY and FYNNEI. The CDR3: CASNPGRENSNQPQHF. In nucleotides, the CDR3 is TGTGCCAGCAACCCGGGACGGGAGAATAGCAATCAGCCCCAGCATTTT.

The CDR3 sequence: CASSSTPGSGVGGSYNEQFF. The CDR3 DNA is TGTGCCAGCAGCTCAACCCCGGGTAGCGGAGTAGGAGGCTCCTACAATGAGCAGTTCTTC. The gene calls are TRBV7-3 and TRBJ2-1, with D perhaps matching TRBD2 (6 bases). The germline V and J ends were trimmed by 4 bases and 0 bases, with 25 bases remaining between them. The CDR3 totals 20 residues. Germline lookup yields CDR1 SGHTA and CDR2 FQGTGA.

This clone was seen a handful of times. The chain combines TRBV11-3 with TRBJ2-2, with D perhaps TRBD1 (6 bases). V was trimmed by 6 bases and J by 4 bases, leaving 18 bases between them. This CDR3 has 16 amino acids. Germline lookup yields CDR1 SGHNT and CDR2 YENEEA. CDR3 in DNA: TGTGCCAGCAGGCCCGGGGCAGGGGCAGGCACCGGGGAGCTGTTTTTT. It specifies CASRPGAGAGTGELFF.

This clone appeared once. The V gene is TRBV4-2, the J gene TRBJ2-7; 7 bases line up with TRBD1. The CDR3 is 18 residues long. V trimming: 0 bases; J trimming: 0 bases; junction bases outside the gene matches: 11. The germline gives CDR1 LGHNA, CDR2 YNFKEQ. The CDR3 protein is CASSQDLPTGAFSYEQYF. The CDR3 DNA reads TGTGCCAGCAGCCAAGACCTCCCCACAGGGGCCTTCTCCTACGAGCAGTACTTC.

This clone was seen a few times. The chain uses TRBV5-1 and TRBJ2-5; 12 bases map to TRBD2. The CDR3 loop spans 14 amino acids. Germline loops: CDR1 SGHRS, CDR2 YFSETQ. Losses at the gene ends were 4 bases for V and 4 bases for J; bases not matched to a gene: 2. The CDR3 reads CASSETSGRETQYF. The CDR3 DNA sequence: TGCGCCAGCAGCGAGACTAGCGGGAGAGAGACCCAGTACTTC.

The V call is TRBV6-6, the J call TRBJ1-1, with TRBD1 matching 8 bases. CDR1 and CDR2 from the germline V gene are MNHNY and SVGAGI (reference sequence). The CDR3 totals 12 residues. J was trimmed by 3 bases and V by 8 bases; bases with no gene match: 2. This chain's CDR3 is CASGQGDTEAFF. The DNA for the CDR3 is TGTGCCAGCGGACAGGGTGACACTGAAGCTTTCTTT.

With respect to this clone: Mismatch with germline at one junction end may stem from a read error. The rearrangement uses TRBV7-2 and TRBJ2-5; D not resolved. There are 16 residues in the CDR3. Germline V lookup: CDR1 SGHTA, CDR2 FQGNSA. The chain's CDR3 is CASSQGLSGPVGTQYF. The CDR3 nucleotides read TGCGCCAGCAGCCAAGGTTTGTCTGGGCCCGTTGGCACCCAGTACTTC.

In its sample, this clone was seen once. V is TRBV28 and J is TRBJ2-7; weak D call: TRBD2 (6 bases). V was shortened by 8 bases and J by 7 bases, with 24 bases between the two germline ends. The CDR3 is 15 residues long. Germline V CDR1 and CDR2: MDHEN, SYDVKM. The CDR3 here is CASPPGLTFSGEQYF. CDR3 in DNA: TGTGCCAGCCCCCCGGGACTGACGTTTTCTGGTGAGCAGTACTTC. Looking up the rest from reference TRBV28 and TRBJ2-7 gives the full variable domain: DVKVTQSSRYLVKRTGEKVFLECVQDMDHENMFWYRQDPGLGLRLIYFSYDVKMKEKGDIPEGYSVSREKKERFSLILESASTNQTSMYLCASPPGLTFSGEQYFGPGTRLTVT.

The J gene is TRBJ2-5, the V gene TRBV11-3; TRBD1 might be the D (5 bases). Germline lookup yields CDR1 SGHNT and CDR2 YENEEA. Trimming cost V 4 bases and J 3 bases, with 9 bases left between them. The CDR3 sequence is 13 residues long. The DNA of the CDR3 is TGTGCCAGCAGCTCTTCAGGGAAAGAGACCCAGTACTTC. The encoded protein is CASSSSGKETQYF.

The rearrangement links TRBV28 to TRBJ2-7; 10 nucleotides match TRBD2. The CDR3 spans 14 residues. Unmatched junction bases numbered 5, after V lost 5 bases and J lost 4 bases. From germline, CDR1 is MDHEN and CDR2 SYDVKM. CDR3 DNA sequence: TGTGCCAGCAGTCCTCATAGCGGGAGGTACGAGCAGTACTTC. It encodes CASSPHSGRYEQYF.

The chain recombines TRBV4-2 with TRBJ2-1, with 11 nucleotides matching TRBD1. V lost 6 bases, J lost 5 bases, and 9 bases stayed unmatched. CDR1 is LGHNA, CDR2 YNFKEQ, per germline. This CDR3 has 16 amino acids. The CDR3 loop reads CASSRILGQGDNEQFF. DNA for the CDR3: TGTGCCAGCAGTCGAATACTGGGACAGGGGGACAATGAGCAGTTCTTC.

The chain uses TRBV7-2 and TRBJ1-4; no firm D call. There are 15 residues in the CDR3. Trimming removed 5 bases at V and 0 bases at J, with 10 bases between. Germline CDR1 SGHTA, CDR2 FQGNSA. The CDR3 nucleotides are TGTGCCAGCAGCACCGACGGGGCAACTAATGAAAAACTGTTTTTT. Its protein product is CASSTDGATNEKLFF. Complete variable domain (other parts from reference TRBV7-2 and TRBJ1-4): GAGVSQSPSNKVTEKGKDVELRCDPISGHTALYWYRQSLGQGLEFLIYFQGNSAPDKSGLPSDRFSAERTGGSVSTLTIQRTQQEDSAVYLCASSTDGATNEKLFFGSGTQLSVL.

The rearrangement uses TRBV10-3 and TRBJ1-5, with unresolved D. The CDR3 length is 14 residues. Germline values: CDR1 ENHRY, CDR2 SYGVKD. V lost 11 bases to trimming and J lost 1 base, with 15 bases between them. The CDR3 protein is CAGPAPPSNQPQHF. The CDR3 nucleotides are TGTGCCGGCCCCGCCCCACCGAGCAATCAGCCCCAGCATTTT.